The 5 T cell receptor beta chains listed next were all sequenced from one sample in a study of shared clonotypes between healthy human individuals. The data were produced by immunoSEQ multiplex PCR, yet TCRdb's version contains in-frame clones alone and is incomplete. The table has under 200,000 clones, 85% to 95% seen once. The sample comprised naive CD4+ T cells sorted from blood. Documented subset: CD45RA+ positively selected. Receptor source: a woman in her twenties or thirties in good health.

This clone was detected once. The gene calls are TRBV28 and TRBJ1-2, with a weak D call TRBD1 (6 bases). V shed 8 bases and J shed 8 bases, with 15 bases lying between them. Germline CDR1 MDHEN, CDR2 SYDVKM. This CDR3 has 12 amino acids. CDR3 bases: TGTGCCAGCTTTGGGGGGCCTCAAGGCTACACCTTC. Amino acid sequence: CASFGGPQGYTF.

This chain joins TRBV19 and TRBJ1-1; a weak D match, TRBD1 (6 bases). This CDR3 is built from 14 residues. Per germline, CDR1 LNHDA and CDR2 SQIVND (reference sequence). V was clipped by 5 bases and J by 2 bases, with 12 bases between them. In nucleotides, the CDR3 is TGTGCCAGTAGTCGCCGGACAGACAACACTGAAGCTTTCTTT. Its protein product is CASSRRTDNTEAFF.

The chain combines TRBV5-1 with TRBJ1-2; D may be TRBD1 (6 bases). Germline V gives CDR1 SGHRS, CDR2 YFSETQ. The V end was cut by 0 bases, the J end by 8 bases, with 11 bases between. This CDR3 comprises 13 residues. CDR3 nucleotides: TGCGCCAGCAGCTTGGAGGAGGGGGTAGGCTACACCTTC. It is translated as CASSLEEGVGYTF.

V gene TRBV6-1 combines with J gene TRBJ2-5, with 8 bases that match TRBD2. This CDR3 contains 14 residues. V lost 6 bases to trimming and J lost 1 base; unmatched junction nucleotides: 4. Germline loops: CDR1 MNHNS, CDR2 SASEGT. The CDR3 is CASSPGGGQETQYF. CDR3 bases: TGTGCCAGCAGCCCCGGGGGGGGCCAAGAGACCCAGTACTTC.

This rearrangement joins TRBV5-1 to TRBJ2-7; 10 bases align to TRBD2. The CDR3 consists of 15 residues. Germline values: CDR1 SGHRS, CDR2 YFSETQ. V trimming: 0 bases; J trimming: 4 bases; junction bases outside the gene matches: 4. This chain's CDR3 is CASSLEAGGPYEQYF. The DNA for the CDR3 is TGCGCCAGCAGCTTGGAAGCGGGAGGGCCATACGAGCAGTACTTC.